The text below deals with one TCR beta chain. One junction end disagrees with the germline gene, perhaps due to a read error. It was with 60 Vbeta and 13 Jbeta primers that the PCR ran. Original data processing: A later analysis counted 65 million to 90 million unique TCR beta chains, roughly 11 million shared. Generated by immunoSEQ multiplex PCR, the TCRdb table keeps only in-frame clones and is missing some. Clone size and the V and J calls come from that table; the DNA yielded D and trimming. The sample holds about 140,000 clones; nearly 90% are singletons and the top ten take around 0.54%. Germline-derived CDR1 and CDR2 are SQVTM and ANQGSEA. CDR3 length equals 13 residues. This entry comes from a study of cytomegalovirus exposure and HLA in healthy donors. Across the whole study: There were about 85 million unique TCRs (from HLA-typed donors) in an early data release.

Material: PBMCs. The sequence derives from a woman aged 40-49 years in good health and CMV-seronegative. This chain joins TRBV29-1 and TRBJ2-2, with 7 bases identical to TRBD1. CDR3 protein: CGVETGNYGELFF. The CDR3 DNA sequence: TGCGGCGTTGAGACAGGGAATTATGGGGAGCTGTTTTTT.